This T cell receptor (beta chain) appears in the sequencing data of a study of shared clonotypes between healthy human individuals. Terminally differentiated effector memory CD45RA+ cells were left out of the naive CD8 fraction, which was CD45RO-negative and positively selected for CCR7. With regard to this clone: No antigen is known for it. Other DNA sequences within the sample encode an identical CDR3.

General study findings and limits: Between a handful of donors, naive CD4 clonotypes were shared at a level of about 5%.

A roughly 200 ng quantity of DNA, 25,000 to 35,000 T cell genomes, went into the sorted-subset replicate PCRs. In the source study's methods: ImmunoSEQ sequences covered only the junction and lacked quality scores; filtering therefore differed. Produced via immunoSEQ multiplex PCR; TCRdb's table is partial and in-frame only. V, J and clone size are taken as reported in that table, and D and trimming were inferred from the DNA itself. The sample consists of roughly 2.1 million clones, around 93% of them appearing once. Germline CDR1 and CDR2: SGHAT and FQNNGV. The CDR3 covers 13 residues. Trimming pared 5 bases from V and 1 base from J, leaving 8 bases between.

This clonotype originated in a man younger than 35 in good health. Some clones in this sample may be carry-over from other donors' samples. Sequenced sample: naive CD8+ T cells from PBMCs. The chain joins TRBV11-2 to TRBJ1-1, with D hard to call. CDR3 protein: CASSPVRNTEAFF. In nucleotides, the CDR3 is TGTGCCAGCAGCCCCGTTAGGAACACTGAAGCTTTCTTT.